These T cell receptor beta chains were read from a single sample in a study of T-cell reconstitution after alpha-beta-depleted transplantation in children. TCRdb re-called the PCR reads with MiXCR, one entry per CDR3 protein. Of 640,000 or so distinct CDR3 sequences in the sample, 16% were seen once. The starting material was PBMCs from the stem cell graft donor, obtained from the stem cell graft. The receptors come from a human donor who donated a stem cell graft to a child with acute myeloid leukemia. The CDR3 runs from the conserved cysteine through the conserved F or W. Each record gives: clone size, D gene, V gene, J gene, CDR3 protein, CDR3 DNA. The D gene is left open where the match is weak. Not every row has a clone size; where given, it reads once, few, many or a size class.

>many|NA|TRBV12-3/TRBV12-4|TRBJ2-1
CASSATGRGPSNEQFF
TGTGCCAGCAGTGCTACCGGGCGGGGGCCCTCCAATGAGCAGTTCTTC
>NA|NA|TRBV4-3|TRBJ1-2
CASSQVNMRDVNYGYTF
TGCGCCAGCAGCCAAGTAAATATGAGGGACGTTAACTATGGCTACACCTTC
>NA|NA|TRBV4-2|TRBJ2-4
CASSQGRESIGIQYF
TGTGCCAGCAGCCAAGGGAGAGAGAGTATTGGCATTCAGTACTTC
>once|NA|TRBV20-1|TRBJ2-2
CCSWGQAPVFNTGELFF
TGCTGTTCTTGGGGTCAGGCGCCAGTCTTCAACACCGGGGAGCTGTTTTTT
>few|NA|TRBV5-1|TRBJ1-2
CASSYAPTTYGYTF
TGCGCCAGCAGCTATGCCCCTACGACCTATGGCTACACCTTC
>NA|NA|TRBV20-1|TRBJ2-7
CSARDLDYSYEQYF
TGCAGTGCTAGAGATCTGGACTATTCCTACGAGCAGTACTTC
>few|NA|TRBV2|TRBJ2-3
CASSPGRAAVTDTQYF
TGTGCCAGCAGCCCCGGCCGGGCCGCGGTCACAGATACGCAGTATTTT
>many|NA|TRBV20-1|TRBJ2-3
CSAPTGTDTQYF
TGCAGTGCTCCCACCGGCACAGATACGCAGTATTTT
>NA|NA|TRBV12-3/TRBV12-4|TRBJ2-7
CASSFDTSLYEQYF
TGTGCCAGCAGTTTTGACACCTCTCTTTACGAGCAGTACTTC
>many|TRBD1|TRBV12-3/TRBV12-4|TRBJ1-5
CASSAGQLEPQHF
TGTGCCAGCAGCGCGGGACAGTTGGAGCCCCAGCATTTT
>many|NA|TRBV20-1|TRBJ1-5
CSARELYSNQPQHF
TGCAGTGCTAGAGAATTATATAGCAATCAGCCCCAGCATTTT
>NA|TRBD1|TRBV7-2|TRBJ2-2
CASSLARTGIRELFF
TGTGCCAGCAGCTTAGCCCGGACAGGGATCCGGGAGCTGTTTTTT
>few|NA|TRBV20-1|TRBJ1-1
CSAAGEGIMNTEAFF
TGCAGTGCTGCAGGGGAAGGCATCATGAACACTGAAGCTTTCTTT
>NA|TRBD1|TRBV29-1|TRBJ2-2
CSGEGTGDSYTGELFF
TGCAGCGGGGAGGGGACAGGGGATTCTTACACCGGGGAGCTGTTTTTT
>few|NA|TRBV29-1|TRBJ2-2
CSVEAVTGRLFF
TGCAGCGTTGAAGCGGTAACAGGCAGGCTGTTTTTT
>few|TRBD1|TRBV7-2|TRBJ1-2
CASSVWTGDYGYTF
TGTGCCAGCAGCGTCTGGACAGGCGACTATGGCTACACCTTC
>NA|NA|TRBV6-5|TRBJ2-2
CASSYGPNPNTGELFF
TGTGCCAGCAGTTACGGGCCTAACCCGAACACCGGGGAGCTGTTTTTT
>many|NA|TRBV29-1|TRBJ1-2
CSVASENGYTF
TGCAGCGTTGCCTCGGAGAATGGCTACACCTTC
>NA|TRBD1|TRBV7-6|TRBJ2-3
CASRKRTGGETDTQYF
TGTGCCAGCCGGAAGAGGACAGGGGGAGAGACAGATACGCAGTATTTT
>NA|TRBD1|TRBV7-9|TRBJ2-1
CASSFHRGGRNEQFF
TGTGCCAGCAGCTTTCACAGGGGTGGCAGGAATGAGCAGTTCTTC
>many|NA|TRBV20-1|TRBJ1-1
CSARELRVNTEAFF
TGCAGTGCTAGAGAATTGAGGGTGAACACTGAAGCTTTCTTT
>NA|TRBD1|TRBV5-1|TRBJ1-2
CASRDRDRPPHFYGYTF
TGCGCCAGCAGGGACCGGGACAGACCGCCCCACTTTTATGGCTACACCTTC
>NA|TRBD1|TRBV27|TRBJ1-6
CASSSGTGGPYNSPLHF
TGTGCCAGCAGTTCCGGGACAGGGGGCCCCTATAATTCACCCCTCCACTTT
>few|NA|TRBV4-1|TRBJ1-1
CASSPGARQGAEAFF
TGCGCCAGCAGCCCCGGAGCACGCCAAGGGGCTGAAGCTTTCTTT
>few|NA|TRBV6-5|TRBJ2-7
CASSNDRSGYYEQYF
TGTGCCAGCAGTAATGACAGGTCTGGTTACTACGAGCAGTACTTC
>NA|NA|TRBV6-2/TRBV6-3|TRBJ1-4
CASSYKAVHEKLFF
TGTGCCAGCAGTTACAAGGCGGTGCATGAAAAACTGTTTTTT
>NA|NA|TRBV4-1|TRBJ1-5
CASSQQGSGHQPQHF
TGCGCCAGCAGCCAACAGGGGTCGGGACATCAGCCCCAGCATTTT
>few|NA|TRBV7-2|TRBJ2-2
CASSSTVLGTGELFF
TGTGCCAGCAGTTCAACAGTCTTGGGGACCGGGGAGCTGTTTTTT
>NA|TRBD1|TRBV28|TRBJ1-5
CASSGQGMGNQPQHF
TGTGCCAGCAGCGGACAGGGGATGGGCAATCAGCCCCAGCATTTT
>few|NA|TRBV7-9|TRBJ1-2
CASSLGVDNYGYTF
TGTGCCAGCAGCTTAGGGGTCGATAACTATGGCTACACCTTC
>NA|TRBD1|TRBV9|TRBJ1-1
CASSVGGQPEAFF
TGTGCCAGCAGCGTAGGGGGACAGCCTGAAGCTTTCTTT
>NA|NA|TRBV28|TRBJ1-6
CASSLTQFSSYNSPLHF
TGTGCCAGCAGTTTAACACAGTTTAGCTCCTATAATTCACCCCTCCACTTT
>many|TRBD2|TRBV5-5|TRBJ2-3
CASSFSGTQYF
TGTGCCAGCAGCTTTAGCGGGACTCAGTATTTT
>NA|NA|TRBV6-1|TRBJ1-5
CASSETGRRNQPQHF
TGTGCCAGCAGTGAAACTGGACGGAGAAATCAGCCCCAGCATTTT
>NA|NA|TRBV4-3|TRBJ1-4
CASSQDRPGTGPTNEKLFF
TGCGCCAGCAGCCAAGATCGTCCCGGGACGGGCCCAACTAATGAAAAACTGTTTTTT
>NA|NA|TRBV24-1|TRBJ2-3
CATSDLRLAGTDTQYF
TGTGCCACCAGTGATTTAAGGCTAGCAGGTACAGATACGCAGTATTTT
>NA|NA|TRBV27|TRBJ1-3
CASSSGTPDISGNTIYF
TGTGCCAGCAGTTCCGGGACGCCTGATATCTCTGGAAACACCATATATTTT
>many|TRBD1|TRBV29-1|TRBJ1-1
CSVEPFGQGLNTEAFF
TGCAGCGTTGAACCGTTCGGACAGGGGTTGAACACTGAAGCTTTCTTT
>many|NA|TRBV29-1|TRBJ2-1
CSGGGGNATWEQFF
TGCAGCGGGGGAGGAGGGAACGCTACGTGGGAGCAGTTCTTC
>many|TRBD1|TRBV7-9|TRBJ2-7
CASSFKLRSDRDYEQYF
TGTGCCAGCAGCTTTAAGTTGCGATCGGACAGGGACTACGAGCAGTACTTC
>many|TRBD1|TRBV20-1|TRBJ1-5
CSARGQGLSNQPQHF
TGCAGTGCCCGTGGACAGGGTCTGAGCAATCAGCCCCAGCATTTT
>few|TRBD1|TRBV6-5|TRBJ1-5
CASSYSRGGEDQPQHF
TGTGCCAGCAGTTACTCGAGAGGGGGCGAGGATCAGCCCCAGCATTTT
>few|NA|TRBV7-9|TRBJ1-5
CATQWGDHQPQHF
TGTGCCACCCAATGGGGCGACCATCAGCCCCAGCATTTT
>many|NA|TRBV7-2|TRBJ2-7
CASSPRGSTNVGEQYF
TGTGCCAGCAGTCCTCGGGGCAGTACCAACGTTGGCGAGCAGTACTTC